This entry describes one T cell receptor beta chain. Its antigen is still unknown. This sample was included in a study of cytomegalovirus exposure and HLA in healthy donors. About the study: The same platform was used for the 90 to 150 validation repertoires and the approximately 670 first-cohort repertoires, a later analysis reported.

Broader study findings: Some public TCRs appeared in many individuals, while most sequences were rare. Cytomegalovirus status, reportedly, was diagnosed with high specificity and sensitivity by the classifier. Cytomegalovirus association was listed for around 180 TCR beta chains.

The germline V gene has CDR1 SGHRS and CDR2 YFSETQ. Trimming removed 2 bases from V and 5 bases from J, with 16 bases in between. The CDR3 covers 15 residues. Method: immunoSEQ multiplex PCR; TCRdb's copy keeps in-frame clones and lacks some. The data hold 150,000 to 200,000 clones, with more than 65% observed a single time. The chain employs TRBV5-1 and TRBJ2-5, with a possible D match to TRBD1 (6 bases). The sequenced material came from PBMCs. The receptor was derived from a woman aged 18-29 years in good health and CMV-seropositive. The CDR3 sequence: CASSFGDGTTETQYF. The CDR3 nucleotides read TGCGCCAGCAGCTTTGGAGACGGGACAACTGAGACCCAGTACTTC.